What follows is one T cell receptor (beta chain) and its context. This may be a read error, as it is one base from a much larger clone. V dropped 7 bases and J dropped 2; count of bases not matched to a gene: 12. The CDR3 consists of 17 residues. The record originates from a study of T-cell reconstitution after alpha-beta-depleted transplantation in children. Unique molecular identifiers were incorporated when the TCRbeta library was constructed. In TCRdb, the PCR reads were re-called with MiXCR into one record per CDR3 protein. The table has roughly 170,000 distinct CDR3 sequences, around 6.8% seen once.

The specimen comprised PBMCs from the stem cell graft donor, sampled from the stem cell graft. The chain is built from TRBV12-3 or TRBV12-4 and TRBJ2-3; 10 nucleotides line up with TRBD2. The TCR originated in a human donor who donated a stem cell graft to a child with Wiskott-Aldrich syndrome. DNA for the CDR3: TGTGCCAGCACCCTAGGCAGCCTAGCGGGAGACACAGATACGCAGTATTTT. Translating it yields CASTLGSLAGDTDTQYF.